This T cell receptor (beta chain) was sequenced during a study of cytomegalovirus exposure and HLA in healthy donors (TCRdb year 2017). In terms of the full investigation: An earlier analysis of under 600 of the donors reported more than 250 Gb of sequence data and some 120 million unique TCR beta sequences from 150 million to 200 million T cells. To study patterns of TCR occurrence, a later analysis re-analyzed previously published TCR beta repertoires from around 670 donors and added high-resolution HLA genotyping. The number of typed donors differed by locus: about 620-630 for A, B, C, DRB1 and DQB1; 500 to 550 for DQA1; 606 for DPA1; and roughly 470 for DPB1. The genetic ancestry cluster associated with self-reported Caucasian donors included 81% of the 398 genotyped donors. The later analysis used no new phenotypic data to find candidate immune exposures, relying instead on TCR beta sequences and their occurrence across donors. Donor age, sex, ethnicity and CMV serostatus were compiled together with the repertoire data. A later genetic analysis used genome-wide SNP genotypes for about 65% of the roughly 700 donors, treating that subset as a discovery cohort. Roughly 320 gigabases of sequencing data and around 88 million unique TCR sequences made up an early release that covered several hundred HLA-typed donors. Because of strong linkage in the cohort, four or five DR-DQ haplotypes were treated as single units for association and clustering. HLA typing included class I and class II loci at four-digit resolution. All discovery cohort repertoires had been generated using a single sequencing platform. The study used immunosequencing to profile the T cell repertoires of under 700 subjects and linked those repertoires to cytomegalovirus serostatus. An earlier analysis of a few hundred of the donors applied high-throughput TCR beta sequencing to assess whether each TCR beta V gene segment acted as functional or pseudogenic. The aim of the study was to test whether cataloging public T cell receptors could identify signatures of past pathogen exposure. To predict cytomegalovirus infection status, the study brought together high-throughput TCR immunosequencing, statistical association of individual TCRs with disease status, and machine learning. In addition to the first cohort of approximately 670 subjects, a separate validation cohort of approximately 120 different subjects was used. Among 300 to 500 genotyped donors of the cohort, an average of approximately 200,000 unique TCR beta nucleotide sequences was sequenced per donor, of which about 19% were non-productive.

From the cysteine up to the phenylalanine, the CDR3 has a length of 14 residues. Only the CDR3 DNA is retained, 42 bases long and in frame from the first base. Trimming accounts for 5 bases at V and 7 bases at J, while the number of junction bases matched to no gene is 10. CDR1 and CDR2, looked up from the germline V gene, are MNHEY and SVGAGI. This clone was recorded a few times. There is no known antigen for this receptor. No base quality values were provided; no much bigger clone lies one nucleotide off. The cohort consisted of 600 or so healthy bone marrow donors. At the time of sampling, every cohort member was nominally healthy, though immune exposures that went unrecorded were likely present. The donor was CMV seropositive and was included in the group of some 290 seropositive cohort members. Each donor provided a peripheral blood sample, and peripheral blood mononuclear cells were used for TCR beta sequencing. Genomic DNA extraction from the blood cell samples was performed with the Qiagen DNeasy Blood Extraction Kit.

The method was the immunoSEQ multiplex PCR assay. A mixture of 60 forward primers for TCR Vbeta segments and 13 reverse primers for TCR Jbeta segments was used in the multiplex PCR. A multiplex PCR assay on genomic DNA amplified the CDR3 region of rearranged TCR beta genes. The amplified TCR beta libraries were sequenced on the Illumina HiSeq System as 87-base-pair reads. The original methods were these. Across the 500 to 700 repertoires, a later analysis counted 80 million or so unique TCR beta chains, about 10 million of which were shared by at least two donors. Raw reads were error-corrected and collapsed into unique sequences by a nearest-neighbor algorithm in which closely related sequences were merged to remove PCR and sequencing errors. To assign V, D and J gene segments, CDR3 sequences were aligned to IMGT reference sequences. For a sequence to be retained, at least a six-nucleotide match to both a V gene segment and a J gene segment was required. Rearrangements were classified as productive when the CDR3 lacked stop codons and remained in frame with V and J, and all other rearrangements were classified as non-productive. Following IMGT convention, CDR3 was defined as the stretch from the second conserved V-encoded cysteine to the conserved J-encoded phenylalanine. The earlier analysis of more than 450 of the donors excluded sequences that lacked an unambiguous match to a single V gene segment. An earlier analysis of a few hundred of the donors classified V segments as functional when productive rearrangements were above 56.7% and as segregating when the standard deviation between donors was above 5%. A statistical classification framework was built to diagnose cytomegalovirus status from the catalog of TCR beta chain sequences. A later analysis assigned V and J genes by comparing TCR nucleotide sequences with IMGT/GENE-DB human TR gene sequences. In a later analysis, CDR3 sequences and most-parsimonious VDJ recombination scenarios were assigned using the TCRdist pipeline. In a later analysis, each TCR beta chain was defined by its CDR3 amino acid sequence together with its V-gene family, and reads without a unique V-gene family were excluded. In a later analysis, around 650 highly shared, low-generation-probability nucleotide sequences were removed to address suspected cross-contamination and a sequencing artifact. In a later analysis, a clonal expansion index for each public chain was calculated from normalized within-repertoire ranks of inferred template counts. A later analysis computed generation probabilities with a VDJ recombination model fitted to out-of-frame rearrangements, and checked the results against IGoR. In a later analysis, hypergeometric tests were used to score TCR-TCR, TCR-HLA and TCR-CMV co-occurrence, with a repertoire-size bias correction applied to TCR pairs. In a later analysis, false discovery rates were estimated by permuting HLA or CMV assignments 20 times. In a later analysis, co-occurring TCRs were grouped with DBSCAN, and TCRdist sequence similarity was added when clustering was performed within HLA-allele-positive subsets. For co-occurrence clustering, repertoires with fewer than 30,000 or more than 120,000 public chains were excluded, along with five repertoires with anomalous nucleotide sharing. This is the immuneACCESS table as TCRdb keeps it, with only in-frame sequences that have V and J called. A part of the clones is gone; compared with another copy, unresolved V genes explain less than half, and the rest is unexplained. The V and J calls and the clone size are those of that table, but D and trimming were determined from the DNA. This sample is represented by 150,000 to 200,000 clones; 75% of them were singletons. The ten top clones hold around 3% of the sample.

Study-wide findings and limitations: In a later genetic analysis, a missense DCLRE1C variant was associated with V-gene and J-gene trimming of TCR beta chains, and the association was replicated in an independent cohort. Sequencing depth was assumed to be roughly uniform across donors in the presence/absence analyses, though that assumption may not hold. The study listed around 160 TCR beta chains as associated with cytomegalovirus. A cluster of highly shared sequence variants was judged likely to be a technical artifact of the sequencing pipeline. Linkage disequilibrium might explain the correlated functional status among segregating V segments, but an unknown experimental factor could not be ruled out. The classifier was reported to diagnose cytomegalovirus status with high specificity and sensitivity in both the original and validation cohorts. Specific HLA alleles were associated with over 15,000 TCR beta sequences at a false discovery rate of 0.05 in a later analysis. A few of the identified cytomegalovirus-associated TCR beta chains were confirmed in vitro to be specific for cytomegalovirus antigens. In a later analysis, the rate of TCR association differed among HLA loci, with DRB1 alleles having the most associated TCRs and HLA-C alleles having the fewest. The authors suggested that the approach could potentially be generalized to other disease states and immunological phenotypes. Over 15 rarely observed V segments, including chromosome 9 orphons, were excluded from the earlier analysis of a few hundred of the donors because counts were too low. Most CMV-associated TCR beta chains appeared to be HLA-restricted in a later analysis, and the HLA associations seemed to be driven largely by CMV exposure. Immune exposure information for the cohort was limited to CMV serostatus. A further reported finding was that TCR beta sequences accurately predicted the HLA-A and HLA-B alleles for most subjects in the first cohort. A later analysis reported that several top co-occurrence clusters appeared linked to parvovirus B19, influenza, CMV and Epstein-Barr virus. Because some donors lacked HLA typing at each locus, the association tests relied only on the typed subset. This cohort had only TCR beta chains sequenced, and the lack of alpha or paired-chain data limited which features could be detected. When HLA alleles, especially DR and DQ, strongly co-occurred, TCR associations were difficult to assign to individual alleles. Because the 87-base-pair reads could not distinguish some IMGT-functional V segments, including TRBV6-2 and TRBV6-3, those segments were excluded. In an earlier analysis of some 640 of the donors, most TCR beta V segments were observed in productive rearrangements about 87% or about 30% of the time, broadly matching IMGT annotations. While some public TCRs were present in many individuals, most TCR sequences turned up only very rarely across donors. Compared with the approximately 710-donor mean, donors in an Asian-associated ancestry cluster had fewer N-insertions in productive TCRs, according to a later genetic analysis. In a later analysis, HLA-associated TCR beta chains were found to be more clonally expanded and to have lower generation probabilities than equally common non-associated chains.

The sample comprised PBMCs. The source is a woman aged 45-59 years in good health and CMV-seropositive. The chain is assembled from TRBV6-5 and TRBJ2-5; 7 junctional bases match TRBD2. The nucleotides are TGTGCCAGCAGTGAAACTAGCGCCTCAGGGACCCAGTACTTC. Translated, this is CASSETSASGTQYF.